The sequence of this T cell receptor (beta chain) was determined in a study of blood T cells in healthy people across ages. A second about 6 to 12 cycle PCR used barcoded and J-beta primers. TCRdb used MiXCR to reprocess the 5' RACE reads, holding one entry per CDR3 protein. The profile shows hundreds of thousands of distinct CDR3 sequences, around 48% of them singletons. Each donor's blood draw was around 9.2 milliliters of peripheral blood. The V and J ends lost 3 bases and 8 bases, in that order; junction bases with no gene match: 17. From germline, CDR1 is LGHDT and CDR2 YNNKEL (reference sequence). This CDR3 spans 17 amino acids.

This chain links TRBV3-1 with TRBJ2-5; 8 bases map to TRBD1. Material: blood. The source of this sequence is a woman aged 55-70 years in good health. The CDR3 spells CASSHERRTGMFITQYF. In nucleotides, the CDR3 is TGTGCCAGCAGCCACGAACGGCGGACAGGGATGTTTATAACCCAGTACTTC.